Described below is a single T cell receptor beta chain sequence and its context. The data belong to a study of blood T cell repertoires in COVID-19. Across the study: Sources were T cells, B-cell-depleted T cells, or PBMCs; the material itself was cDNA or gDNA.

Germline-derived CDR1 and CDR2 are KGHSH and LQKENI. With 6 bases clipped from V and 5 bases from J, the junction kept 7 bases outside the gene matches. This CDR3 has 13 amino acids. Per the study methods: Reference gene primers were amplified, and this amplification served to estimate nucleated cell counts. Some clones are missing from TCRdb's copy, which holds only in-frame ones; the method was immunoSEQ multiplex PCR. That table gives V, J and clone size, and the DNA gave D and trimming. The repertoire holds about 320,000 clones, with around 82% as singletons. The J gene is TRBJ2-7, the V gene TRBV18; 7 bases match TRBD2. This TCR was recovered from a woman in her forties or fifties with acute or convalescent COVID-19. Sequencing was carried out using peripheral blood. This chain's CDR3 is CASSEGAGDEQYF. DNA for the CDR3: TGTGCCAGCTCCGAGGGCGCGGGAGACGAGCAGTACTTC. The full variable domain, completed using reference TRBV18 and TRBJ2-7, is NAGVMQNPRHLVRRRGQEARLRCSPMKGHSHVYWYRQLPEEGLKFMVYLQKENIIDESGMPKERFSAEFPKEGPSILRIQQVVRGDSAAYFCASSEGAGDEQYFGPGTRLTVT.